This T cell receptor (beta chain) was captured in a study of blood T cell repertoires in COVID-19. Study details: Some COVID-19 samples were acute and others convalescent; all came from the United States, Italy and Spain. PBMCs, B-cell-depleted T cells, or T cells provided the cDNA or gDNA that made up the material.

A few counts support this clone. In the original workflow: Reference gene primer amplification in the assay estimated nucleated cell counts. Sequencing was performed with immunoSEQ multiplex PCR; in TCRdb, only in-frame clones are kept and a portion is missing. That table is the source of V, J and clone size, and D and trimming were worked out from the DNA. The table shows roughly 670,000 clones, with approximately 90% occurring only once. Sequencing used peripheral blood. The TCR originated in a woman between 18 and 29 years old with acute or convalescent COVID-19.

CDR3 sequence: CASSPPQGLGGYTF. CDR3 DNA sequence: TGTGCCAGCAGCCCCCCCCAGGGTCTGGGGGGCTACACCTTC. This chain connects TRBV3-1 (or the pseudogene TRBV3-2) to TRBJ1-2, with D perhaps matching TRBD1 (5 bases). The CDR3 length is 14 residues. Per the germline V gene, CDR1 is LGHDT and CDR2 is YNNKEL (reference sequence). The ends were cut back, 4 bases at V and 8 bases at J, with 17 bases in the middle.